The text below deals with one TCR beta chain. This specimen comes from a study of cytomegalovirus exposure and HLA in healthy donors. This PCR relied on a set of 60 Vbeta primers and 13 Jbeta primers. Here immunoSEQ multiplex PCR was the method, and the copy in TCRdb shows in-frame clones only, minus some. Here the sample spans roughly 130,000 clones, 70% to 80% being singletons. Every donor was a healthy person donating bone marrow. The germline V gene has CDR1 SEHNR and CDR2 FQNEAQ (reference sequence). The V end was cut by 4 bases, the J end by 7 bases, with 20 bases between. The CDR3 extends over 16 amino acids.

Material for sequencing was PBMCs. The origin of this receptor is a young man in good health and CMV-seronegative. V and J are TRBV7-9 and TRBJ2-1, with D maybe TRBD2 (5 bases). CDR3 nucleotide sequence: TGTGCCAGCAGCTCTCAAAGGAAGGTAGCGTTTAATGAGCAGTTCTTC. Its protein product is CASSSQRKVAFNEQFF. Full variable domain (outside the CDR3, taken from reference TRBV7-9 and TRBJ2-1): DTGVSQNPRHKITKRGQNVTFRCDPISEHNRLYWYRQTLGQGPEFLTYFQNEAQLEKSRLLSDRFSAERPKGSFSTLEIQRTEQGDSAMYLCASSSQRKVAFNEQFFGPGTRLTVL.